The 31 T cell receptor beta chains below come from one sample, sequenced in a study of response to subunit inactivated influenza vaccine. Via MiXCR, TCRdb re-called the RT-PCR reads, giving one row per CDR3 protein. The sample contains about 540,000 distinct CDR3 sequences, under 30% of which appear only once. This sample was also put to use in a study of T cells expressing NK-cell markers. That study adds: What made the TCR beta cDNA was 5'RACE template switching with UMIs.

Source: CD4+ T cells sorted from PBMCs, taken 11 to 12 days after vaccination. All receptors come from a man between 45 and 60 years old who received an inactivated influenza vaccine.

This CDR3 is CASRGQGYNEQFF. CDR3 DNA: TGTGCCAGCCGGGGGCAGGGGTACAATGAGCAGTTCTTC. This chain links TRBV7-6 with TRBJ2-1, with D perhaps assigned TRBD1 or TRBD2 (6 bases each). V was pared by 8 bases and J by 4 bases, with 12 bases between. CDR3 length: 13 amino acids. Per germline, CDR1 SGHVS and CDR2 FNYEAQ.

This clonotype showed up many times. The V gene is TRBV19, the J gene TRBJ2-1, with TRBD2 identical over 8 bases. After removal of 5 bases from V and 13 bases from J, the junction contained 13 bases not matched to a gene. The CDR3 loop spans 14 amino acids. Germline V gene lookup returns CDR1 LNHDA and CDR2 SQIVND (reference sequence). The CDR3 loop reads CASSSTFGGGFQFF. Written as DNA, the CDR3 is TGTGCCAGTAGTTCAACCTTCGGGGGGGGATTCCAGTTCTTC.

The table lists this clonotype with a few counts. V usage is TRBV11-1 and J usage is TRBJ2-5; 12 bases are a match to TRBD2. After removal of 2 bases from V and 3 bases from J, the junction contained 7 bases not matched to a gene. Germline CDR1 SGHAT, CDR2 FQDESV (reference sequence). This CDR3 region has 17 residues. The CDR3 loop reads CASSLNYGLAGKETQYF. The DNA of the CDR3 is TGTGCCAGCAGCTTAAACTACGGACTAGCGGGGAAAGAGACCCAGTACTTC.

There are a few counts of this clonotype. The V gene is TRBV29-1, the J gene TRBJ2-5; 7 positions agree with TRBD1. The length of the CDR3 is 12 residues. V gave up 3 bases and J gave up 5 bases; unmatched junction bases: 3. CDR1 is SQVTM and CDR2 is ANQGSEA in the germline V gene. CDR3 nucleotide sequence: TGCAGCGTTGACCAAGGGGGCGAGACCCAGTACTTC. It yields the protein CSVDQGGETQYF.

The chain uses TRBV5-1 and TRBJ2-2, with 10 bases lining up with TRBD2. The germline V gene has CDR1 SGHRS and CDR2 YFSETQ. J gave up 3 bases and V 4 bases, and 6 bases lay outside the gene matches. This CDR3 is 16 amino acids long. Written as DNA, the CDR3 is TGCGCCAGCAGCCCAAGGACTAGCGGAGACACCGGGGAGCTGTTTTTT. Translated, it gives CASSPRTSGDTGELFF.

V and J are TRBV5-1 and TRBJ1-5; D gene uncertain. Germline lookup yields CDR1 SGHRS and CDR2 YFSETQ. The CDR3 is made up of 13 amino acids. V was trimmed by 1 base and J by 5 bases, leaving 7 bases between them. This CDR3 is CASSLFGDQPQHF. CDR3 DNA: TGCGCCAGCAGCTTGTTTGGGGATCAGCCCCAGCATTTT.

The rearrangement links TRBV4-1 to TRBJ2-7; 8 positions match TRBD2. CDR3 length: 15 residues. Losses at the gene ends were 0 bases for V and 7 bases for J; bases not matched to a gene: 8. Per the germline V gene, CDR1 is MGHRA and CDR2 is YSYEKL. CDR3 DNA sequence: TGCGCCAGCAGCCAAGACGGGAGGGGGGGAGAAGAGCAGTACTTC. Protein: CASSQDGRGGEEQYF.

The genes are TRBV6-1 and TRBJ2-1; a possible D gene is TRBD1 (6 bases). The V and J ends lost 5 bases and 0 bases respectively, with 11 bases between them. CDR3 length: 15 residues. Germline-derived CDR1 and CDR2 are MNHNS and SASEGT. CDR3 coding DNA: TGTGCCAGCAGTCCGAACAGGGTCTCCTACAATGAGCAGTTCTTC. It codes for CASSPNRVSYNEQFF.

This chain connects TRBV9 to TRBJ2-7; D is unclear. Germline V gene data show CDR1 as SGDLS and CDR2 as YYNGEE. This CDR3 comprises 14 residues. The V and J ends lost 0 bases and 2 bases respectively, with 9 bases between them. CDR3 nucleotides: TGTGCCAGCAGCGTAGATAGGGTCCCCTACGAGCAGTACTTC. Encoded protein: CASSVDRVPYEQYF.

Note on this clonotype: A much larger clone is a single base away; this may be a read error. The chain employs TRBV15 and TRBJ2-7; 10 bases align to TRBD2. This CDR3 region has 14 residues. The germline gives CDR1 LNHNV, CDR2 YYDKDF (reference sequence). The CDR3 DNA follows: TGTGCCACCAGTCCAAGGACTAGCGGTTACGAGCAGTGCTTC. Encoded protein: CATSPRTSGYEQCF.

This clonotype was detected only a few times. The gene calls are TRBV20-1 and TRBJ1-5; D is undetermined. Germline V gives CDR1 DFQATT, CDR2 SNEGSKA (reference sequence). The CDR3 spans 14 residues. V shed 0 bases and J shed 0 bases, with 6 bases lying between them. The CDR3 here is CSARDLYSNQPQHF. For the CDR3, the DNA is TGCAGTGCTAGAGATCTTTATAGCAATCAGCCCCAGCATTTT.

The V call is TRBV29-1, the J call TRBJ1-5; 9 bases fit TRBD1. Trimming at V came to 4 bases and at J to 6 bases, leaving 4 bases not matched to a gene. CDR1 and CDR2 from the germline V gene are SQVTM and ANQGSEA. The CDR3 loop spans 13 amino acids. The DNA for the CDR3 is TGCAGCGTTGGAGGGACAGGGACTCAGCCCCAGCATTTT. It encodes CSVGGTGTQPQHF. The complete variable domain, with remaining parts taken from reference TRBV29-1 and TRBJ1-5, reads SAVISQKPSRDICQRGTSLTIQCQVDSQVTMMFWYRQQPGQSLTLIATANQGSEATYESGFVIDKFPISRPNLTFSTLTVSNMSPEDSSIYLCSVGGTGTQPQHFGDGTRLSIL.

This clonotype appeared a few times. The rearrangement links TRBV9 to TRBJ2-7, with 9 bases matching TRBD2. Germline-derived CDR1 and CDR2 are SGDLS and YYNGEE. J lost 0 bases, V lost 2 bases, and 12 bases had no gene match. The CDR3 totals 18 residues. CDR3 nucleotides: TGTGCCAGCAGCGTGGGCTCCGGCGGGAGGGTAGACTCCTACGAGCAGTACTTC. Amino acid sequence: CASSVGSGGRVDSYEQYF.

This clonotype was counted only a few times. CDR3 region: CASSQDIGGWGELFF. DNA for the CDR3: TGCGCCAGCAGCCAAGATATAGGGGGGTGGGGGGAGCTGTTTTTT. The chain combines TRBV4-1 with TRBJ2-2; possibly TRBD1 or TRBD2 for D (6 bases each). Trimming took 0 bases from V and 8 from J, leaving 13 bases between them. Germline lookup yields CDR1 MGHRA and CDR2 YSYEKL. The CDR3 runs 15 residues.

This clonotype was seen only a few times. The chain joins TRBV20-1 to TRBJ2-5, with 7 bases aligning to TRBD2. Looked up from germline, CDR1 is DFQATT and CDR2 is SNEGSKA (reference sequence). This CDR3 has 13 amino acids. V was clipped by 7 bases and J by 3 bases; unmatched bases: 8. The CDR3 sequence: CSGGSWGKETQYF. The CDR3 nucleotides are TGCAGTGGCGGGAGTTGGGGAAAAGAGACCCAGTACTTC.

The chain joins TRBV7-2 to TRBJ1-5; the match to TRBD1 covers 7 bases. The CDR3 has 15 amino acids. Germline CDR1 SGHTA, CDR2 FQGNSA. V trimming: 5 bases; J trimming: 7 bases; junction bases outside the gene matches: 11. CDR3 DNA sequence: TGTGCCAGCAGCCAAAGACAGGGAGGAGGACAGCCCCAGCATTTT. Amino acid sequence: CASSQRQGGGQPQHF.

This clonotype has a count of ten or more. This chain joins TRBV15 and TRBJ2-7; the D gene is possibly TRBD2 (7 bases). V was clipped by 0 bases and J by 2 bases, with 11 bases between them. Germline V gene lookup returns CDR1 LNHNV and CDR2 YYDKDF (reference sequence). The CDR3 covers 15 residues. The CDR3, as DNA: TGTGCCACCAGCAGAGAAGGGGGGGGGACCTACGAGCAGTACTTC. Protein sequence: CATSREGGGTYEQYF.

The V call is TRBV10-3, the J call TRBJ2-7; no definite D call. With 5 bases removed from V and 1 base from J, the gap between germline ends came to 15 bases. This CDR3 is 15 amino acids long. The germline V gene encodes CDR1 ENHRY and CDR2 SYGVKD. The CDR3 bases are TGTGCCATCAGTACCTCCAGGCCCTCATCCTACGAGCAGTACTTC. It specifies CAISTSRPSSYEQYF.

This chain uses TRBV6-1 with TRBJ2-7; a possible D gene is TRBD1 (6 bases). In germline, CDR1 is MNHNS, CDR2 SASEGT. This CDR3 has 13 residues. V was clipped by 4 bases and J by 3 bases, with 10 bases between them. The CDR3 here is CASSAGTIYEQYF. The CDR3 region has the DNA TGTGCCAGCAGTGCCGGGACAATCTACGAGCAGTACTTC.

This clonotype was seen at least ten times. CDR3 sequence (DNA): TGTGCCAGCAGCTTAGCTGGGGGCGGGAGTCAGCCCCAGCATTTT. It translates to CASSLAGGGSQPQHF. The V gene is TRBV7-2, the J gene TRBJ1-5; TRBD1 is a possible D gene (6 bases). V was shortened by 0 bases and J by 6 bases, with 12 bases between the two germline ends. Germline CDR1 and CDR2: SGHTA and FQGNSA. The CDR3 sequence is 15 residues long.

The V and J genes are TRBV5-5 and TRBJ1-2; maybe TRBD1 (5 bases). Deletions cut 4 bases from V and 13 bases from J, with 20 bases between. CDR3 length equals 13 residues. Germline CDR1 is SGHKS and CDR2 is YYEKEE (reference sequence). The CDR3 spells CASSNPAGAGGTF. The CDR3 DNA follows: TGTGCCAGCAGCAACCCGGCCGGGGCTGGCGGCACCTTC.

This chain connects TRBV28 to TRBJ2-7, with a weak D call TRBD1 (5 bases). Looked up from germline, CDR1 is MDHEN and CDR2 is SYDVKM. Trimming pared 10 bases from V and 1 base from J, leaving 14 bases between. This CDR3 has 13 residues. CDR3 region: CATRTPDSYEQYF. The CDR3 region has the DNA TGTGCCACCCGGACACCCGATTCCTACGAGCAGTACTTC.

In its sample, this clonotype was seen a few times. CDR3 DNA sequence: TGCAGCGTTGCGGCAGGGTCCTGGCTGGCCAATGAGCAGTTCTTC. Protein product: CSVAAGSWLANEQFF. The chain joins TRBV29-1 to TRBJ2-1, with a tentative D call TRBD1 (5 bases). Germline CDR1 SQVTM, CDR2 ANQGSEA. V lost 4 bases to trimming and J lost 6 bases, with 19 bases between them. This CDR3 comprises 15 residues.

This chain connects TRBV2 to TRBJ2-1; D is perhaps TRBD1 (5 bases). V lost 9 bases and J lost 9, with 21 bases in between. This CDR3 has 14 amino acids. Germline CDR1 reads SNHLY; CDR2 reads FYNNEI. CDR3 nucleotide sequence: TGTGCCAGAGAGGACACAACCCGGCGGATTGAGCAGTTCTTC. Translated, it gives CAREDTTRRIEQFF.

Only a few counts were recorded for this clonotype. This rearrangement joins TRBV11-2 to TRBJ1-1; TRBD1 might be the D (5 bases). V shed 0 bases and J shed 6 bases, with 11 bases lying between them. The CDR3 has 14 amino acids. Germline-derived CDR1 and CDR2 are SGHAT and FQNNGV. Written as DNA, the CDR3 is TGTGCCAGCAGCTTAGAGTATCAGGGACCTGAAGCTTTCTTT. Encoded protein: CASSLEYQGPEAFF.

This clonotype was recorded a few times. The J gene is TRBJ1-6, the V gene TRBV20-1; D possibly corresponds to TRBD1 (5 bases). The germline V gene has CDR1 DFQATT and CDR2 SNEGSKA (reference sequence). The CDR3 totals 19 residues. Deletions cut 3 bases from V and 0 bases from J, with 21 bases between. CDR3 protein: CSARSSLGTDSSYNSPLHF. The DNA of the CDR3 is TGCAGTGCTAGGAGTAGCCTTGGGACCGATAGCTCCTATAATTCACCCCTCCACTTT.

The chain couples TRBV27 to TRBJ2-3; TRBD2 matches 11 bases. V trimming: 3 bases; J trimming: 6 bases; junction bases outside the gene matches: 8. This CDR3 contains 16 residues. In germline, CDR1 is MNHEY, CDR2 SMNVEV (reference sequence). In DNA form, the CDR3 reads TGTGCCAGCAGTTTCCGACTAGCGGGGTTGAGGGATACGCAGTATTTT. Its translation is CASSFRLAGLRDTQYF.

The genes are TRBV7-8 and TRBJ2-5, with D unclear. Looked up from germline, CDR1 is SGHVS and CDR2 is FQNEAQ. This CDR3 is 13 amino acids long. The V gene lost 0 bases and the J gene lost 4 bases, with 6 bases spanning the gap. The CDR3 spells CASSLALVETQYF. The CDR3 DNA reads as TGTGCCAGCAGCTTAGCCCTGGTAGAGACCCAGTACTTC.

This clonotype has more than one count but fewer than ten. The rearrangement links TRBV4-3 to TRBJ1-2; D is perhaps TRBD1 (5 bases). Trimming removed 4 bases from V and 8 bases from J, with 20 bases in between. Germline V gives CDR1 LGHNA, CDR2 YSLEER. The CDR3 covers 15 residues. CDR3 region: CASSLGTAEHLGYTF. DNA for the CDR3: TGCGCCAGCAGCCTCGGGACTGCTGAACATCTGGGCTACACCTTC.

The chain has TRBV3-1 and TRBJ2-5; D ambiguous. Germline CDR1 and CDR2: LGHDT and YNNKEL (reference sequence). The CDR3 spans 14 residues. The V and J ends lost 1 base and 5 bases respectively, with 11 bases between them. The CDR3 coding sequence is TGTGCCAGCAGCCAAGTGGTAGGGTACGAGACCCAGTACTTC. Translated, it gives CASSQVVGYETQYF.

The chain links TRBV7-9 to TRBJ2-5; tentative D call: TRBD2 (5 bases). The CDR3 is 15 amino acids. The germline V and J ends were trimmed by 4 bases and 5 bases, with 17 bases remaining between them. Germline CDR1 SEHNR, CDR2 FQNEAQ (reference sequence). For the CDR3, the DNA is TGTGCCAGCAGCTCAACGGAGACTAATCGTGAGACCCAGTACTTC. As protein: CASSSTETNRETQYF.